The 20 T cell receptor beta chains in this list originate from one sample, sequenced in a study of OX40 agonist ivuxolimab in advanced cancers. Data came from immunoSEQ multiplex PCR; TCRdb stores just in-frame clones and leaves some out. The sample records roughly 90,000 clones, about nine tenths being singletons. The specimen comprised CD4+ or CD8+ T cells sorted from blood, sampled in a trial of the OX40 agonist ivuxolimab. These receptors were taken from an adult with an advanced solid tumor such as melanoma, head and neck, liver or kidney cancer.

The rearrangement uses TRBV5-4 and TRBJ2-5; D tentatively reads TRBD1 or TRBD2 (6 bases each). This CDR3 is built from 14 residues. V shed 0 bases and J shed 5 bases, with 11 bases lying between them. Germline assignment: CDR1 SGHNT and CDR2 YYREEE (reference sequence). The CDR3 region has the DNA TGTGCCAGCAGCTTGGCGGGGGCGGCGGAGACCCAGTACTTC. It encodes CASSLAGAAETQYF.

The rearrangement joins TRBV5-4 to TRBJ2-2; D call uncertain. This CDR3 is built from 13 residues. Trimming took off 4 bases at V and 5 bases at J, with 9 bases between the two ends. Germline V gene lookup returns CDR1 SGHNT and CDR2 YYREEE (reference sequence). The CDR3 coding sequence is TGTGCCAGCAGCACACCGCAAACCGGGGAGCTGTTTTTT. It specifies CASSTPQTGELFF. The whole variable domain, filled in from reference TRBV5-4 and TRBJ2-2, reads ETGVTQSPTHLIKTRGQQVTLRCSSQSGHNTVSWYQQALGQGPQFIFQYYREEENGRGNFPPRFSGLQFPNYSSELNVNALELDDSALYLCASSTPQTGELFFGEGSRLTVL.

V usage is TRBV7-9 and J usage is TRBJ2-1; 7 positions agree with TRBD2. CDR1 SEHNR and CDR2 FQNEAQ come from the germline V gene (reference sequence). J gave up 11 bases and V 4 bases, and 8 bases lay outside the gene matches. There are 13 residues in the CDR3. CDR3 amino acids: CASSYGTTRQQFF. DNA of the CDR3: TGTGCCAGCAGCTACGGGACTACTCGGCAGCAGTTCTTC. Full variable domain (rest looked up from reference TRBV7-9 and TRBJ2-1): DTGVSQNPRHKITKRGQNVTFRCDPISEHNRLYWYRQTLGQGPEFLTYFQNEAQLEKSRLLSDRFSAERPKGSFSTLEIQRTEQGDSAMYLCASSYGTTRQQFFGPGTRLTVL.

The V and J genes are TRBV6-6 and TRBJ1-2; D ambiguous. This CDR3 comprises 12 residues. V was trimmed by 10 bases and J by 8 bases, leaving 17 bases between them. Germline V gives CDR1 MNHNY, CDR2 SVGAGI (reference sequence). In DNA form, the CDR3 reads TGTGCCACCGAAAATGTTTTAGTCGGCTACACCTTC. Translating it yields CATENVLVGYTF.

J is TRBJ1-3 and V is TRBV7-9, with 11 bases fitting TRBD1. The CDR3 totals 16 residues. The V and J ends lost 5 bases and 3 bases, in that order; junction bases with no gene match: 6. The germline gives CDR1 SEHNR, CDR2 FQNEAQ (reference sequence). The CDR3 protein is CASSALGTGGGNTIYF. As DNA, the CDR3 is TGTGCCAGCAGCGCATTGGGGACAGGGGGTGGAAACACCATATATTTT. Filled out from reference TRBV7-9 and TRBJ1-3, the complete variable domain reads DTGVSQNPRHKITKRGQNVTFRCDPISEHNRLYWYRQTLGQGPEFLTYFQNEAQLEKSRLLSDRFSAERPKGSFSTLEIQRTEQGDSAMYLCASSALGTGGGNTIYFGEGSWLTVV.

V and J are TRBV27 and TRBJ1-6; the match to TRBD1 covers 10 bases. Trimming cost V 1 base and J 10 bases; bases outside gene matches: 4. This CDR3 is built from 15 residues. The germline V gene encodes CDR1 MNHEY and CDR2 SMNVEV (reference sequence). The CDR3 coding sequence is TGTGCCAGCAGTTTATTGGGGACAGGGGTGTCACCCCTCCACTTT. As protein: CASSLLGTGVSPLHF.

V gene TRBV7-2 combines with J gene TRBJ2-3, with TRBD1 matching over 7 bases. Germline-derived CDR1 and CDR2 are SGHTA and FQGNSA. V shed 5 bases, J shed 2 bases, and the junction held 7 bases outside the gene matches. The CDR3 extends over 15 amino acids. CDR3 sequence reads: CASSRGQAHTDTQYF. Here the CDR3 DNA reads TGTGCCAGCAGCCGTGGACAGGCCCACACAGATACGCAGTATTTT.

The gene calls are TRBV7-9 and TRBJ1-4; 8 bases are shared with TRBD1. The CDR3 has 15 residues. V lost 5 bases and J lost 5; bases outside the gene matches: 7. Germline V lookup: CDR1 SEHNR, CDR2 FQNEAQ (reference sequence). The CDR3 protein is CASSPSRTGNEKLFF. CDR3 bases: TGTGCCAGCAGCCCCTCGAGGACAGGGAATGAAAAACTGTTTTTT.

The chain joins TRBV7-8 to TRBJ1-4; possible D gene TRBD1, 5 bases. The CDR3 spans 15 residues. Per germline, CDR1 SGHVS and CDR2 FQNEAQ. The V and J ends lost 4 bases and 7 bases respectively, with 16 bases between them. The CDR3 here is CASSSGNLGGEKLFF. The CDR3, as DNA: TGTGCCAGCAGCTCTGGGAATCTGGGGGGTGAAAAACTGTTTTTT.

The chain couples TRBV6-1 to TRBJ2-2; the D gene is possibly TRBD1 (5 bases). Germline values: CDR1 MNHNS, CDR2 SASEGT. Trimming pared 4 bases from V and 5 bases from J, leaving 11 bases between. CDR3 length equals 14 residues. The CDR3 coding sequence is TGTGCCAGCAGTGCCCAGGGCTGGACCGGGGAGCTGTTTTTT. This codes for CASSAQGWTGELFF.

The count of this clone is one. As DNA, the CDR3 is TGTGCCAGCAGTGAAGCGGCTCTTTCCACCTACGAGCAGTACTTC. As protein: CASSEAALSTYEQYF. V usage is TRBV2 and J usage is TRBJ2-7; D is unclear. V was shortened by 0 bases and J by 2 bases, with 11 bases between the two germline ends. This CDR3 contains 15 residues. Looked up from germline, CDR1 is SNHLY and CDR2 is FYNNEI.

The rearrangement links TRBV2 to TRBJ1-1; tentatively, D is TRBD1 (5 bases). Trimming cost V 8 bases and J 1 base, with 20 bases left between them. The length of the CDR3 is 16 residues. Germline V gene sequence: CDR1 SNHLY, CDR2 FYNNEI. The CDR3 nucleotides read TGTGCCAGCGACCGGGGGGGACTCATGGGGAACACTGAAGCTTTCTTT. Protein sequence: CASDRGGLMGNTEAFF.

The chain has TRBV2 and TRBJ2-5; perhaps TRBD2 as D (5 bases). Trimming removed 3 bases from V and 14 bases from J, with 10 bases in between. CDR3 length: 10 residues. Looked up from germline, CDR1 is SNHLY and CDR2 is FYNNEI. The CDR3 region is CASSDPGVYF. CDR3 in DNA: TGTGCCAGCAGTGATCCCGGGGTTTACTTC.

This CDR3 is CASSGKDQPQHF. CDR3 nucleotide sequence: TGTGCCAGCAGTGGGAAGGATCAGCCCCAGCATTTT. The V call is TRBV6-6, the J call TRBJ1-5; D call uncertain. The ends were cut back, 5 bases at V and 5 bases at J, with 7 bases in the middle. CDR3 length equals 12 residues. The germline V gene encodes CDR1 MNHNY and CDR2 SVGAGI (reference sequence).

The chain recombines TRBV5-1 with TRBJ1-1; possibly TRBD1 for D (5 bases). Germline V gene data show CDR1 as SGHRS and CDR2 as YFSETQ. V was clipped by 5 bases and J by 1 base, with 15 bases between them. This CDR3 comprises 15 residues. For the CDR3, the DNA is TGCGCCAGCAGTCAAAACCGGGACGCGAACACTGAAGCTTTCTTT. This encodes CASSQNRDANTEAFF.

This clone was detected only a few times. DNA for the CDR3: TGTGCCAGTCTCCCGGGGGGGCCGGTGAACACTGAAGCTTTCTTT. Its protein product is CASLPGGPVNTEAFF. This chain links TRBV19 with TRBJ1-1; possible D gene TRBD1, 6 bases. CDR1 and CDR2 (germline): LNHDA, SQIVND (reference sequence). The V end lost 8 bases, the J end lost 0 bases, and 16 bases lay between the germline ends. The CDR3 has 15 amino acids.

J is TRBJ1-1 and V is TRBV19; possible D gene TRBD1, 5 bases. Germline CDR1 LNHDA, CDR2 SQIVND (reference sequence). The germline V and J ends were trimmed by 4 bases and 2 bases, with 11 bases remaining between them. The CDR3 runs to 14 residues. CDR3 sequence reads: CASSTSDTNTEAFF. The DNA of the CDR3 is TGTGCCAGTAGTACCTCGGACACCAACACTGAAGCTTTCTTT.

The chain joins TRBV18 to TRBJ2-5, with 8 nucleotides matching TRBD1. CDR1 is KGHSH, CDR2 LQKENI, per germline. This CDR3 spans 16 amino acids. V was clipped by 3 bases and J by 1 base; unmatched bases: 7. The CDR3, as DNA: TGTGCCAGCTCACCGCAGGGGGCCGCCTCCCAAGAGACCCAGTACTTC. It specifies CASSPQGAASQETQYF.

V gene TRBV19 combines with J gene TRBJ1-4; a possible D gene is TRBD1 (6 bases). The CDR3 spans 15 residues. The V gene's germline CDR1 is LNHDA and CDR2 SQIVND (reference sequence). The ends were cut back, 5 bases at V and 7 bases at J, with 17 bases in the middle. In DNA, the CDR3 is TGTGCCAGTAGTGACCTCACACAGGGAGGTGAAAAACTGTTTTTT. Its protein product is CASSDLTQGGEKLFF.

V usage is TRBV13 and J usage is TRBJ2-3; 8 bases match TRBD2. Germline lookup yields CDR1 PRHDT and CDR2 FYEKMQ (reference sequence). CDR3 length: 17 residues. J gave up 0 bases and V 4 bases, and 9 bases lay outside the gene matches. The CDR3 is CASSSYLAGSSTDTQYF. CDR3 coding DNA: TGTGCCAGCAGCTCGTATCTAGCGGGTTCTAGCACAGATACGCAGTATTTT.